Below are 20 T cell receptor beta chains sequenced from a single sample in a study of blood T cell repertoires in COVID-19. Generated by immunoSEQ multiplex PCR, the TCRdb table keeps only in-frame clones and is missing some. The sample records roughly 100,000 clones, over 75% being singletons. Specimen: peripheral blood. All receptors come from a man aged 50 to 59 with acute or convalescent COVID-19.

The V gene is TRBV6-5, the J gene TRBJ1-2; 7 nucleotides line up with TRBD1. Trimming took 7 bases from V and 7 from J; bases not matched to a gene: 6. CDR1 is MNHEY and CDR2 is SVGAGI in the germline V gene. This CDR3 comprises 12 residues. CDR3 loop: CASKVQGGGYTF. For the CDR3, the DNA is TGTGCCAGCAAGGTTCAGGGGGGTGGCTACACCTTC.

On this clone itself: One end of the junction does not line up with germline, which may come from a read error. The rearrangement joins TRBV3-1 (or the pseudogene TRBV3-2) to TRBJ2-7; the match to TRBD1 covers 9 bases. This CDR3 has 15 residues. Germline values: CDR1 LGHDT, CDR2 YNNKEL (reference sequence). The CDR3 DNA reads TGTGCCAGCAGCCCCGGGACAGGGTACTCCTCCGAGCAGTACTTC. Translated, it gives CASSPGTGYSSEQYF.

This chain joins TRBV7-9 and TRBJ2-2; TRBD2 agrees at 8 bases. Unmatched junction bases numbered 3, after V lost 0 bases and J lost 3 bases. The CDR3 sequence is 16 residues long. Germline-derived CDR1 and CDR2 are SEHNR and FQNEAQ (reference sequence). CDR3 loop: CASSLASGGYTGELFF. In nucleotides, the CDR3 is TGTGCCAGCAGCTTAGCCAGCGGGGGTTACACCGGGGAGCTGTTTTTT.

This clone was recorded only once. The CDR3 coding sequence is TGTGCCAGCAGTACGGCGGGAGGAGAGACCCAGTACTTC. It translates to CASSTAGGETQYF. The chain carries TRBV6-4 and TRBJ2-5; 8 bases are a match to TRBD2. The V gene end was trimmed by 5 bases and the J gene end by 4 bases; junction bases not matched to a gene: 3. The CDR3 is made up of 13 amino acids. The germline CDR1 and CDR2 sequences are MRHNA and SNTAGT.

J is TRBJ1-1 and V is TRBV7-8; the D gene is possibly TRBD1 (6 bases). Deletions cut 4 bases from V and 8 bases from J, with 20 bases between. The CDR3 extends over 15 amino acids. Germline loops: CDR1 SGHVS, CDR2 FQNEAQ. The CDR3 bases are TGTGCCAGCAGCTATAGGGTCGGACAGTCCTCCGAAGCTTTCTTT. Protein: CASSYRVGQSSEAFF.

The chain is built from TRBV5-1 and TRBJ2-1; maybe TRBD1 (6 bases). V shed 5 bases and J shed 7 bases, with 7 bases lying between them. Germline V gives CDR1 SGHRS, CDR2 YFSETQ. The length of the CDR3 is 11 residues. The CDR3 region has the DNA TGCGCCAGCAGAAGGGGGAATGAGCAGTTCTTC. Translation: CASRRGNEQFF.

The chain links TRBV7-3 to TRBJ2-1, with D possibly being TRBD1 (5 bases). Germline-derived CDR1 and CDR2 are SGHTA and FQGTGA. This CDR3 has 15 residues. The germline V and J ends were trimmed by 2 bases and 0 bases, with 8 bases remaining between them. The CDR3 region is CASSLGAPSYNEQFF. In DNA, the CDR3 is TGTGCCAGCAGCTTAGGGGCCCCCTCCTACAATGAGCAGTTCTTC.

CDR3 nucleotide sequence: TGTGCCAGCTCCCAAACCGGGACACCCTCACCCCTCCACTTT. As protein: CASSQTGTPSPLHF. V usage is TRBV18 and J usage is TRBJ1-6, with a tentative D call TRBD1 (6 bases). The CDR3 length is 14 residues. Between the trimmed V and J ends, which lost 6 bases and 10 bases, there was a span of 16 bases. Germline CDR1 KGHSH, CDR2 LQKENI.

The rearrangement uses TRBV2 and TRBJ1-2, with 7 bases matching TRBD1. There are 13 residues in the CDR3. CDR1 is SNHLY and CDR2 is FYNNEI in the germline V gene. The V and J ends lost 10 bases and 0 bases, in that order; junction bases with no gene match: 5. The CDR3 region has the DNA TGTGCCACCCGACAGGGACCTAACTATGGCTACACCTTC. The encoded protein is CATRQGPNYGYTF. The whole variable domain, remainder taken from reference TRBV2 and TRBJ1-2, is EPEVTQTPSHQVTQMGQEVILRCVPISNHLYFYWYRQILGQKVEFLVSFYNNEISEKSEIFDDQFSVERPDGSNFTLKIRSTKLEDSAMYFCATRQGPNYGYTFGSGTRLTVV.

CDR3 sequence: CASSLAQAYGYTF. Written as DNA, the CDR3 is TGTGCCAGCAGCTTAGCACAGGCCTATGGCTACACCTTC. The rearrangement links TRBV7-2 to TRBJ1-2, with D tentatively TRBD1 (5 bases). Trimming left V 0 bases short and J 4 bases short, with 6 bases between. Germline loops: CDR1 SGHTA, CDR2 FQGNSA. The CDR3 length is 13 residues.

V gene TRBV3-1 (or the pseudogene TRBV3-2) combines with J gene TRBJ2-7; no clear D gene. This CDR3 spans 11 amino acids. Germline V CDR1 and CDR2: LGHDT, YNNKEL (reference sequence). The V gene lost 1 base and the J gene lost 5 bases, with 3 bases spanning the gap. Here the CDR3 reads CASSQVDEQYF. The CDR3, as DNA: TGTGCCAGCAGCCAAGTCGACGAGCAGTACTTC.

The chain couples TRBV11-2 to TRBJ2-5; possible D gene TRBD1, 6 bases. The germline V gene has CDR1 SGHAT and CDR2 FQNNGV. Trimming removed 0 bases at V and 4 bases at J, with 15 bases between. CDR3 length: 16 amino acids. CDR3 nucleotides: TGTGCCAGCAGCTTAGAAATAGGGGGTCAGGGAGAGACCCAGTACTTC. Protein sequence: CASSLEIGGQGETQYF.

The V and J genes are TRBV13 and TRBJ1-1; possibly TRBD1 for D (6 bases). V lost 4 bases, J lost 0 bases, and 9 bases lay in between. Per the germline V gene, CDR1 is PRHDT and CDR2 is FYEKMQ (reference sequence). This CDR3 has 14 amino acids. The CDR3 DNA follows: TGTGCCAGCAGCTCGCAGGGGCTGAACACTGAAGCTTTCTTT. This translates into CASSSQGLNTEAFF. The full variable domain, in which reference TRBV13 and TRBJ1-1 provide the parts outside the CDR3, is AAGVIQSPRHLIKEKRETATLKCYPIPRHDTVYWYQQGPGQDPQFLISFYEKMQSDKGSIPDRFSAQQFSDYHSELNMSSLELGDSALYFCASSSQGLNTEAFFGQGTRLTVV.

This chain connects TRBV28 to TRBJ2-7, with 10 positions matching TRBD2. CDR3 length: 15 residues. The V gene's germline CDR1 is MDHEN and CDR2 SYDVKM. V was pared by 3 bases and J by 1 base, with 3 bases of the junction left unmatched. CDR3 protein: CASSFASGGSYEQYF. The CDR3 DNA is TGTGCCAGCAGTTTTGCTAGCGGGGGATCCTACGAGCAGTACTTC.

The rearrangement uses TRBV6-1 and TRBJ1-1; no reliable D call. This CDR3 comprises 13 residues. In germline, CDR1 is MNHNS, CDR2 SASEGT. The germline V and J ends were trimmed by 0 bases and 3 bases, with 5 bases remaining between them. CDR3 sequence reads: CASSEAPYTEAFF. Written as DNA, the CDR3 is TGTGCCAGCAGTGAAGCCCCCTACACTGAAGCTTTCTTT.

The rearrangement uses TRBV18 and TRBJ1-1; 7 nucleotides agree with TRBD1. The junction had 15 bases not matched to a gene; V was cut back by 6 bases and J by 5 bases. CDR3 length equals 16 residues. Germline V CDR1 and CDR2: KGHSH, LQKENI. The chain's CDR3 is CASSPRQGTGDTEAFF. DNA of the CDR3: TGTGCCAGCTCTCCCCGACAGGGTACAGGGGATACTGAAGCTTTCTTT.

The chain recombines TRBV9 with TRBJ2-7; TRBD1 is a possible D gene (6 bases). CDR3 size: 15 residues. V lost 0 bases and J 0 bases, leaving 10 bases between the germline ends. Germline V gene data show CDR1 as SGDLS and CDR2 as YYNGEE. CDR3 sequence (DNA): TGTGCCAGCAGCGTAGCAGGGGCGCCCTCCTACGAGCAGTACTTC. This gives the protein CASSVAGAPSYEQYF.

The chain combines TRBV5-1 with TRBJ2-7; D is perhaps TRBD1 (6 bases). V lost 0 bases to trimming and J lost 3 bases, with 13 bases between them. Germline CDR1 is SGHRS and CDR2 is YFSETQ. This CDR3 spans 15 amino acids. CDR3 protein: CASSLGAGAGYEQYF. The CDR3 bases are TGCGCCAGCAGCTTGGGGGCAGGGGCGGGCTACGAGCAGTACTTC.

The chain uses TRBV28 and TRBJ1-5; D uncertain. V dropped 3 bases and J dropped 0 bases, with 12 bases sitting between them. Germline V CDR1 and CDR2: MDHEN, SYDVKM. This CDR3 region has 16 residues. CDR3 DNA sequence: TGTGCCAGCAGTTTTCAACGGGGAGATAGCAATCAGCCCCAGCATTTT. It is translated as CASSFQRGDSNQPQHF.

V gene TRBV24-1 combines with J gene TRBJ2-3, with 10 bases that match TRBD1. CDR3 size: 15 residues. Per germline, CDR1 KGHDR and CDR2 SFDVKD. J gave up 1 base and V 9 bases, and 6 bases lay outside the gene matches. Here the CDR3 reads CATGTGEWGTDTQYF. The CDR3 nucleotides are TGTGCCACCGGGACAGGGGAGTGGGGCACAGATACGCAGTATTTT.